This T cell receptor beta chain emerged from a study of blood T cells in healthy people across ages. As for this clonotype: What it binds is not known.

Using a J-beta primer mix together with a sample-barcoded 5' primer, a second PCR was run for roughly 6 to 12 cycles. In TCRdb, the 5' RACE reads were re-called with MiXCR into one record per CDR3 protein. The table shows 650,000 to 1,000,000 distinct CDR3 sequences, with around half occurring only once. Healthy individuals of Caucasian origin from Russia, aged roughly 6 to 95, served as donors. This CDR3 comprises 15 residues. V lost 8 bases and J 0 bases, leaving 14 bases between the germline ends. CDR1 is MNHEY and CDR2 is SMNVEV in the germline V gene (reference sequence). General study points: In long-lived donors, naive CD4+ cell counts and diversity exceeded those of aged donors. Higher naive T cell percentage went strongly together with higher TCR beta diversity.

The receptor was derived from a man at least 80 years old in good health. The rearrangement joins TRBV27 to TRBJ1-5, with no clear D. Sequenced input: blood. CDR3 sequence: CASAFVGRSNQPQHF. CDR3 nucleotides: TGTGCCAGCGCCTTCGTAGGGCGTAGCAATCAGCCCCAGCATTTT.